The clone carrying this T cell receptor (beta chain) occurred once. Profiled with immunoSEQ multiplex PCR; TCRdb holds only in-frame clones, not every one. This table has some 60,000 clones, 90% to 95% appearing once. The data were taken from a study of T cell changes during pregnancy in multiple sclerosis. The TCR comes from a female donor with multiple sclerosis, enrolled in a pregnancy study. The sample here was peripheral blood, taken before pregnancy.

The CDR3: CASSQLRYGTVNEKLFF. In DNA, the CDR3 is TGCGCCAGCAGCCAGCTAAGATATGGGACAGTCAATGAAAAACTGTTTTTT. This sequence joins TRBV4-3 and TRBJ1-4, with 7 bases identical to TRBD1. CDR1 and CDR2 from the germline V gene are LGHNA and YSLEER. The CDR3 sequence is 17 residues long. The V and J ends lost 3 bases and 5 bases, in that order; junction bases with no gene match: 12.